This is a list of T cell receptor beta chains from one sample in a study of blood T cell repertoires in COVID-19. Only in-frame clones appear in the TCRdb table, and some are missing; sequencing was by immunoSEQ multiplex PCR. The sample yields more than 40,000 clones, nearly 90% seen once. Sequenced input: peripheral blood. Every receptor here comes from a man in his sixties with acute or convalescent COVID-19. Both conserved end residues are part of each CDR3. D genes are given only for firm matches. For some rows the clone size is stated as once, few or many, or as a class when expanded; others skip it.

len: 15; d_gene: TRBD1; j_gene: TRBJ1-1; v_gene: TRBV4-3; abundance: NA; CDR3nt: TGCGCCAGCAGCCTTGGACAGGGGGCGAACACTGAAGCTTTCTTT; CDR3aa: CASSLGQGANTEAFF
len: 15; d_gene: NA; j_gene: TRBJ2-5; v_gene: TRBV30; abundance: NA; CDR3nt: TGTGCCTGGAGCGGGGGAGCAACAGTCGGCGAGACCCAGTACTTC; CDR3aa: CAWSGGATVGETQYF
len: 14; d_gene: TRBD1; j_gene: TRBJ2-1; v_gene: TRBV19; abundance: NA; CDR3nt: TGTGCCAGTAGTGTCGGGACAGTACAGAATGAGCAGTTCTTC; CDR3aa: CASSVGTVQNEQFF
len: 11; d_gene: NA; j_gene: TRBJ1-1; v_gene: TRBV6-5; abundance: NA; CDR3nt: TGTGCCAGCGGGAAGCGGGTAAGCGCTTTCTTT; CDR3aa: CASGKRVSAFF
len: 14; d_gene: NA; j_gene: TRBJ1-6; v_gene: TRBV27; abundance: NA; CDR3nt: TGTGCCAGCAGTTTAGTTCGACTCAATTCACCCCTCCACTTT; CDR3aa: CASSLVRLNSPLHF
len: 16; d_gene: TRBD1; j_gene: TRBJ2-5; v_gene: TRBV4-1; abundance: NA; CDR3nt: TGCGCCAGCAGCCAAGATTGGGCAGGGGGCAAGGAGACCCAGTACTTC; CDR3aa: CASSQDWAGGKETQYF
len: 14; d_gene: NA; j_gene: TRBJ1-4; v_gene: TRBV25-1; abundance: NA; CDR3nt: TGTGCCAGCAGTATTGCGGGGAGTAATGAAAAACTGTTTTTT; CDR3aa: CASSIAGSNEKLFF
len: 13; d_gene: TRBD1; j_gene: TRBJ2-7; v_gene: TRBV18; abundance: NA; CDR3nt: TGTGCCAGCTCAAGGACAGGGACCTCCGAGCAGTACTTC; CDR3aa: CASSRTGTSEQYF
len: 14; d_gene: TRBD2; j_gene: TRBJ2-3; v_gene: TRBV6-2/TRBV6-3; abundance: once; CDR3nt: TGTGCCAGCAGCCCCAAAGCGGGGGCCGATACGCAGTATTTT; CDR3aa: CASSPKAGADTQYF
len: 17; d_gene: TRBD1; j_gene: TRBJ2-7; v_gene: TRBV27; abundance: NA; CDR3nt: TGTGCCAGCAGTCCTCAGCTAGGACAGGGGAGCCTTTACGAGCAGTACTTC; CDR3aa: CASSPQLGQGSLYEQYF
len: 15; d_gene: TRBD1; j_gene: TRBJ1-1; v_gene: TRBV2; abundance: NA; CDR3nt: TGTGCCAGCAGTCAAACGGACAGGCTGGGCACTGAAGCTTTCTTT; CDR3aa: CASSQTDRLGTEAFF
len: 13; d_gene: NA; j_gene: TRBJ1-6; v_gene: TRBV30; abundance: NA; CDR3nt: TGTGCGTCAGACAGGCAAAAAAATTCACCCCTCCACTTT; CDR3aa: CASDRQKNSPLHF
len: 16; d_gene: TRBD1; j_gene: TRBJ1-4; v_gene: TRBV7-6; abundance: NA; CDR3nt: TGTGCCAGCAGCTTAGCGTACAGGGGGCGAGGTGAAAAACTGTTTTTT; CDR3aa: CASSLAYRGRGEKLFF
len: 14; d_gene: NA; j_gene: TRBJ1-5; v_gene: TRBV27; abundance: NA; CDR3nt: TGTGCCAGCAGACACAGGGACAGCAATCAGCCCCAGCATTTT; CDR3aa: CASRHRDSNQPQHF
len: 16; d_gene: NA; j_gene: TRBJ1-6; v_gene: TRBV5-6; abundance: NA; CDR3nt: TGTGCCAGCAGTTCCATGGGGGCCCTAGGTAATTCACCCCTCCACTTT; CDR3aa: CASSSMGALGNSPLHF
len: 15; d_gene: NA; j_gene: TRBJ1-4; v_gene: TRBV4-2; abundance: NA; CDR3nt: TGTGCCAGCAGCCTCCAGGGGATCGGGAATGAAAAACTGTTTTTT; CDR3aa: CASSLQGIGNEKLFF
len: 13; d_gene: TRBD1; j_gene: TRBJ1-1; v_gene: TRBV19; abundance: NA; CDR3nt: TGTGCCAGTATCAGACAGGGAGGCACTGAAGCTTTCTTT; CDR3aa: CASIRQGGTEAFF
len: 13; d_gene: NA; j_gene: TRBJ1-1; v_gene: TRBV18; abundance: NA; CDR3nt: TGTGCCAGCTCAGGGGCGATGAACACTGAAGCTTTCTTT; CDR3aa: CASSGAMNTEAFF
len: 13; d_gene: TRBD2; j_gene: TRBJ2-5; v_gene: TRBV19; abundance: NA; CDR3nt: TGTGCCAGTACTAGCGGGGGTAGGGAGACCCAGTACTTC; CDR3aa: CASTSGGRETQYF
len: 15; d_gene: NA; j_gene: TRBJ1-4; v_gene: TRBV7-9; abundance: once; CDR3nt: TGTGCCAGCAGCCAATTATCCGGACGGGGTGAAAAACTGTTTTTT; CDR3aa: CASSQLSGRGEKLFF
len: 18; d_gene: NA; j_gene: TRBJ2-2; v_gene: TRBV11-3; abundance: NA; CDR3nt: TGTGCCAGCAGCTTACGTTATGGGGCGGAATTGGAGGGCGGGGAGCTGTTTTTT; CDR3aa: CASSLRYGAELEGGELFF
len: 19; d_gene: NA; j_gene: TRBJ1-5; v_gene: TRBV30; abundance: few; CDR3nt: TGTGCCTGGAGCCCTCAACCGGCGTGGGTACAGGCTAGCAATCAGCCCCAGCATTTT; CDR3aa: CAWSPQPAWVQASNQPQHF
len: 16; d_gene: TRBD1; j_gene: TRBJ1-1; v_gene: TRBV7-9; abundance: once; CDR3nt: TGTGCCAGCAGCTCAATGCCGGGACAGGGGAACACTGAAGCTTTCTTT; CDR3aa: CASSSMPGQGNTEAFF
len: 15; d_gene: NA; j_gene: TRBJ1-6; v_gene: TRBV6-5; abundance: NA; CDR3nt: TGTGCCAGCAGTTTCAGGGGATCCTATAATTCACCCCTCCACTTT; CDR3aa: CASSFRGSYNSPLHF
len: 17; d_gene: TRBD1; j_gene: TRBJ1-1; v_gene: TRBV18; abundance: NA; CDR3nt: TGTGCCAGCTCACGAAACGATGCGGGACAGGGAAACACTGAAGCTTTCTTT; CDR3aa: CASSRNDAGQGNTEAFF
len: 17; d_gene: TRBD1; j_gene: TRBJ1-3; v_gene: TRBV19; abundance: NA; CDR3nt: TGTGCCAGTAGAGATCCCGGGACAGGGTTCTCTGGAAACACCATATATTTT; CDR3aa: CASRDPGTGFSGNTIYF
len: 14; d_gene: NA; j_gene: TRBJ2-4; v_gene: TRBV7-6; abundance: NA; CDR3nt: TGTGCCAGCAGCCGTCTCGGGGGATCGGACATTCAGTACTTC; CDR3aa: CASSRLGGSDIQYF
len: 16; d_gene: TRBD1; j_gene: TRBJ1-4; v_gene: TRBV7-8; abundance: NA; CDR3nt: TGTGCCAGCAGCCCCGGGACAGGCCCAACTAATGAAAAACTGTTTTTT; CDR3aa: CASSPGTGPTNEKLFF
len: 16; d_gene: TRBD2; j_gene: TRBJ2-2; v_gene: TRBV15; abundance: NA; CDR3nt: TGTGCCACCAGCAGACCCAGCGGGGGCAGTGACGGGGAGCTGTTTTTT; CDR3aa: CATSRPSGGSDGELFF
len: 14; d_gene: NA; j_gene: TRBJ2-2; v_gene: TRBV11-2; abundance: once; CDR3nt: TGTGCCAGCAGCTCCGGAGCAGTCATCGGGGAGCTGTTTTTT; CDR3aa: CASSSGAVIGELFF
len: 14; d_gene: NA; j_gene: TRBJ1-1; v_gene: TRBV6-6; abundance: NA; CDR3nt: TGTGCCAGCAGTGCCGGGACACCGAACACTGAAGCTTTCTTT; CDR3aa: CASSAGTPNTEAFF
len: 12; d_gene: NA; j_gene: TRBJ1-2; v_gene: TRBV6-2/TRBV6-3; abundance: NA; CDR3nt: TGTGCCAGCAGTTACGGACAGTCGGCCTACACCTTC; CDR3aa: CASSYGQSAYTF
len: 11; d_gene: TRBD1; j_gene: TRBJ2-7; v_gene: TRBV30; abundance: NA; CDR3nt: TGTGCCTGGAGGGGGACAGGGAAACTGTACTTC; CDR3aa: CAWRGTGKLYF
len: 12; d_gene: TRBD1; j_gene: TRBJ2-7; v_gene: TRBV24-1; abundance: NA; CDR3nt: TGTGCCACCAGTGATGGGACAGCCGAGCAGTACTTC; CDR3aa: CATSDGTAEQYF
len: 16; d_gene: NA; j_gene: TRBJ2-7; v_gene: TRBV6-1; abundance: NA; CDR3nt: TGTGCCAGCAGTGAAGTAGCCCGGGAGAGCTCCTACGAGCAGTACTTC; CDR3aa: CASSEVARESSYEQYF
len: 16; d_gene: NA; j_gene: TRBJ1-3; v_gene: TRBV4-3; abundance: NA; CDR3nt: TGCGCCAGCAGCCAAGGTACAGGGAGCTCTGGAAACACCATATATTTT; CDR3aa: CASSQGTGSSGNTIYF
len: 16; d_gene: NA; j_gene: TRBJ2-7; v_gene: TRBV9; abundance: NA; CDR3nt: TGTGCCAGCAGCGCCCCTCCAGGGGCCGACCCCTACGAGCAGTACTTC; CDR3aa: CASSAPPGADPYEQYF
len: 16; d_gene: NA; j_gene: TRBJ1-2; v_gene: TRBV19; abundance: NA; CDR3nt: TGTGCCAGTAGTATAGGGCCCGGCAGGGAGGGTGATGGCTACACCTTC; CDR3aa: CASSIGPGREGDGYTF
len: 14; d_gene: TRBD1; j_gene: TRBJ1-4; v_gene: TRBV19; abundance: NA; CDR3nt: TGTGCCAGTACCAAGAGGGGGCGCGTGGAAAAACTGTTTTTT; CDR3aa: CASTKRGRVEKLFF
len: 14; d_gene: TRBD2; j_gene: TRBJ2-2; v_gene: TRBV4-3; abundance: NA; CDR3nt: TGCGCCAGCAGCCATAAGCGGGGGTCCGGGGAGCTGTTTTTT; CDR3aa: CASSHKRGSGELFF
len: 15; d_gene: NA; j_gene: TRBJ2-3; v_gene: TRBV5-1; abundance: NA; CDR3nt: TGCGCCAGCAGCCTACGACGTAAGACGGGTGATACGCAGTATTTT; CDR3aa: CASSLRRKTGDTQYF
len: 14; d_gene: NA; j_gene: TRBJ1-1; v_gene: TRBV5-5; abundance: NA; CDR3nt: TGTGCCAGCAGCTCCGAGGGGGGGCTTACTGAAGCTTTCTTT; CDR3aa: CASSSEGGLTEAFF
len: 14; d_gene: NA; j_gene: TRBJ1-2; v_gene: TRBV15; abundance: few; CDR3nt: TGTGCCACCAGCAGACAACAGGTTCGATATGGCTACACCTTC; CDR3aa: CATSRQQVRYGYTF
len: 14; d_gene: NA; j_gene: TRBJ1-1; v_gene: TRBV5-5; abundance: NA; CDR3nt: TGTGCCAGCAGCCCACGGGACTCGTACACTGAAGCTTTCTTT; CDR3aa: CASSPRDSYTEAFF
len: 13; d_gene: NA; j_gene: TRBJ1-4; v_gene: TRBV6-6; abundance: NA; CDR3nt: TGTGCCAGTCGCGGGCCTTCTAATGAAAAACTGTTTTTT; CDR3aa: CASRGPSNEKLFF
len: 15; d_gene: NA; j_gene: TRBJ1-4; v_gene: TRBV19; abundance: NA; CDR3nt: TGTGCCAGTACCAAGGAGGGATTGGGTAATGAAAAACTGTTTTTT; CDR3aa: CASTKEGLGNEKLFF
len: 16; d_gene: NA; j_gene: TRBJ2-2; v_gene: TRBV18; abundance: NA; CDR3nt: TGTGCCAGCTCACCGGGGGGACAGTGGAACACCGGGGAGCTGTTTTTT; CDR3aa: CASSPGGQWNTGELFF
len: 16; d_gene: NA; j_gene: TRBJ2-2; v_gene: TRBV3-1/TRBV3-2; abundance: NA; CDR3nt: TGTGCCAGCAGCCCCCCAGGAGGGAAGGGTACCGGGGAGCTGTTTTTT; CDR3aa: CASSPPGGKGTGELFF
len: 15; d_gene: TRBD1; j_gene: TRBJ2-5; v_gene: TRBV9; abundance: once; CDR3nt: TGTGCCAGCAGCTTGGGACAGGGGAAACAAGAGACCCAGTACTTC; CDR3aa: CASSLGQGKQETQYF
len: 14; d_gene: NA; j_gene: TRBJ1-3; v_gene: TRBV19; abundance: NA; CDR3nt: TGTGCCAGTAGTATAGATCCCGCTGGAAACACCATATATTTT; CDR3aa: CASSIDPAGNTIYF
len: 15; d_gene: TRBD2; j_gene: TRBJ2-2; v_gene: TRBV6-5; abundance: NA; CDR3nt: TGTGCCAGCAGTCAGACTAGCGGGGGAACCGGGGAGCTGTTTTTT; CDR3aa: CASSQTSGGTGELFF